These 11 T cell receptor beta chains came from one sample sequenced in a study of post-analysis software for immune sequencing data (dated by TCRdb to between 2015 and 2016). The full study reports these points: Patients showed significantly higher frequencies than controls for about 5 TRBV segments, among them TRBV5-6, TRBV5-1 and TRBV20-1.

These receptors lack a known antigen. Library generation was performed with PCR. The instrument given in TCRdb is Illumina HiSeq 2500. To reduce PCR and sequencing biases, unique molecular identifiers were incorporated into the TCR beta cDNA libraries. Starting from the raw public reads, TCRdb applied fastp trimming at Q25, assembled clones with MiXCR and retained in-frame beta chains. Identical CDR3 proteins give one entry, which carries the most common genes and DNA. In this sample the table shows 380,000 or so distinct CDR3 sequences, roughly 38% of which occur a single time. The ten largest clones represent over 10% of the sample. The sample consisted of blood. The receptors derive from a girl aged 10-17 years with multiple sclerosis.

This clonotype has more than one count but fewer than ten. J is TRBJ2-3 and V is TRBV4-1, with TRBD1 identical over 12 bases. V lost 6 bases to trimming and J lost 3 bases; unmatched junction nucleotides: 10. The CDR3 is 17 amino acids. CDR1 MGHRA and CDR2 YSYEKL come from the germline V gene. The CDR3 is CASRQGDRGHSTDTQYF. The CDR3 DNA is TGCGCCAGCAGACAGGGGGACAGGGGGCATTCGACAGATACGCAGTATTTT.

The genes are TRBV25-1 and TRBJ1-6; D call uncertain. The germline V gene encodes CDR1 MGHDK and CDR2 SYGVNS. CDR3 length equals 13 residues. The V end lost 6 bases, the J end lost 7 bases, and 10 bases lay between the germline ends. The CDR3 sequence is CASRGSINSPLHF. The CDR3 coding sequence is TGTGCCAGCAGGGGCAGTATCAATTCACCCCTCCACTTT.

This clonotype was detected only a few times. This chain links TRBV5-1 with TRBJ2-3; possibly TRBD1 for D (6 bases). Trimming took 0 bases from V and 0 from J, leaving 11 bases between them. The CDR3 length is 16 residues. Germline V gene sequence: CDR1 SGHRS, CDR2 YFSETQ. CDR3 nucleotides: TGCGCCAGCAGCTTGGAGGTCAGGGGAAGCACAGATACGCAGTATTTT. It yields the protein CASSLEVRGSTDTQYF.

As to this clonotype: The junction differs from germline at one of its ends, possibly a read error. The chain joins TRBV10-1 to TRBJ2-5, with TRBD2 matching 14 bases. Germline V CDR1 and CDR2: WNHNN, SYGVQD (reference sequence). CDR3 length equals 17 residues. The CDR3 reads CAGSESGLAGGKETQYF. The CDR3 DNA reads as TGCGCCGGCAGTGAGTCCGGACTAGCGGGGGGAAAAGAGACCCAGTACTTC.

The table lists this clonotype with a few counts. The chain links TRBV3-1 to TRBJ1-6; D remains unclear. Trimming stripped 0 bases from V and 9 bases from J, with 18 bases between. CDR1 is LGHDT and CDR2 is YNNKEL in the germline V gene (reference sequence). This CDR3 region has 17 residues. The CDR3 spells CASSQEGHRTTFSPLHF. DNA for the CDR3: TGTGCCAGCAGCCAAGAGGGCCACAGAACCACGTTTTCACCCCTCCACTTT.

For this clonotype: Its ends do not fully match the called genes, so a read error is possible. The chain recombines TRBV29-1 with TRBJ2-5, with 13 bases aligning to TRBD2. CDR1 SQVTM and CDR2 ANQGSEA come from the germline V gene. The CDR3 has 14 residues. The CDR3 region is CSVAGLAGQETLYF. The CDR3, as DNA: TGCAGCGTAGCGGGACTAGCGGGGCAAGAGACCCTGTACTTC.

The chain couples TRBV7-2 to TRBJ2-1; 7 nucleotides match TRBD2. Unmatched junction bases numbered 7, after V lost 1 base and J lost 4 bases. The CDR3 has 16 residues. Germline-derived CDR1 and CDR2 are SGHTA and FQGNSA. This CDR3 is CASSLGGGGNYNEQFF. In DNA form, the CDR3 reads TGTGCCAGCAGCTTAGGTGGCGGGGGAAATTACAATGAGCAGTTCTTC.

The V and J genes are TRBV9 and TRBJ2-3; D gene unclear. This CDR3 region has 12 residues. V lost 2 bases and J lost 4, with 5 bases in between. Germline values: CDR1 SGDLS, CDR2 YYNGEE. In nucleotides, the CDR3 is TGTGCCAGCAGCGTTTCGTCAGATACGCAGTATTTT. Translated: CASSVSSDTQYF.

The chain combines TRBV28 with TRBJ1-4; no definite D call. The V end was cut by 6 bases, the J end by 8 bases, with 10 bases between. Germline loops: CDR1 MDHEN, CDR2 SYDVKM. CDR3 length equals 12 residues. The CDR3 reads CASSTLQEKLFF. CDR3 in DNA: TGTGCCAGCAGCACGCTGCAGGAAAAACTGTTTTTT.

The chain joins TRBV5-6 to TRBJ2-5; TRBD1 agrees at 8 bases. Near its end, the DNA agrees better with TRBJ2-1, so the J call may be wrong. This CDR3 region has 15 residues. CDR1 is SGHDT, CDR2 YYEEEE, per germline. The CDR3 protein is CASSLPGTGQETQFF. The CDR3 DNA is TGTGCCAGCAGCTTACCCGGGACAGGACAAGAGACCCAGTTCTTC.

In this sample, this clonotype turned up a few times. This chain uses TRBV5-6 with TRBJ2-3; unclear D gene. Germline assignment: CDR1 SGHDT and CDR2 YYEEEE. V was pared by 6 bases and J by 2 bases, with 7 bases between. The CDR3 contains 12 residues. CDR3 nucleotides: TGTGCCAGCAACTCGTACACAGATACGCAGTATTTT. Its translation: CASNSYTDTQYF. Together with reference TRBV5-6 and TRBJ2-3, the CDR3 gives the full variable domain: DAGVTQSPTHLIKTRGQQVTLRCSPKSGHDTVSWYQQALGQGPQFIFQYYEEEERQRGNFPDRFSGHQFPNYSSELNVNALLLGDSALYLCASNSYTDTQYFGPGTRLTVL.